A selection of T cell receptor beta chains follows, all from one sample in a study of blood T cell repertoires in COVID-19. Data came from immunoSEQ multiplex PCR; TCRdb stores just in-frame clones and leaves some out. The sample yields fewer than 150,000 clones, 75% to 90% seen once. Sequenced sample: peripheral blood. The receptors originated from a woman in her thirties or forties with acute or convalescent COVID-19. The CDR3 runs from the conserved cysteine through the conserved F or W. The D gene is left open where the match is weak. Only some rows state a clone size, as once, few, many or a class for expanded clones.

j_call clone_size v_call d_call cdr3_aa cdr3_nt
TRBJ2-3 NA TRBV6-5 NA CASSTVRTDTQYF TGTGCCAGCAGCACGGTCCGCACAGATACGCAGTATTTT
TRBJ1-1 NA TRBV3-1/TRBV3-2 NA CASSQDHRAEAFF TGTGCCAGCAGCCAGGATCACCGGGCTGAAGCTTTCTTT
TRBJ1-5 NA TRBV6-5 NA CASSYGGWDQPQHF TGTGCCAGCAGTTACGGCGGGTGGGATCAGCCCCAGCATTTT
TRBJ1-6 few TRBV25-1 TRBD1 CASSDQTGTDNSPLHF TGTGCCAGCAGTGATCAGACCGGGACAGATAATTCACCCCTCCACTTT
TRBJ2-7 NA TRBV5-6 NA CASSLAYEEQYF TGTGCCAGCAGCTTGGCCTACGAGGAGCAGTACTTC
TRBJ2-3 NA TRBV2 NA CASKGLGDTQYF TGTGCCAGCAAGGGGCTCGGAGATACGCAGTATTTT
TRBJ1-1 NA TRBV6-5 NA CASGGVTEAFF TGTGCCAGCGGCGGGGTCACTGAAGCTTTCTTT
TRBJ1-4 NA TRBV7-9 NA CASSLSRGGEKLFF TGTGCCAGCAGCCTCTCTAGGGGGGGTGAAAAACTGTTTTTT
TRBJ1-1 NA TRBV3-1/TRBV3-2 NA CASTLGVGTEAFF TGTGCCAGCACCCTCGGGGTGGGCACTGAAGCTTTCTTT
TRBJ1-5 few TRBV5-8 NA CASGGDQPQHF TGTGCTTCGGGTGGAGATCAGCCCCAGCATTTT
TRBJ2-7 NA TRBV6-6 TRBD2 CASSSGGGGYEQYF TGTGCCAGCAGTAGCGGGGGAGGGGGCTACGAGCAGTACTTC
TRBJ1-4 NA TRBV7-8 TRBD1 CASSRDRGRQKLFF TGTGCCAGCAGCCGGGACAGGGGAAGGCAAAAACTGTTTTTT
TRBJ2-1 NA TRBV19 NA CASRYRGNEQFF TGTGCCAGTCGTTACCGGGGGAATGAGCAGTTCTTC